The clone carrying this TCR beta chain rates as medium-sized. Its antigen is not known. Germline assignment: CDR1 SGHDN and CDR2 FVKESK. The CDR3 is 13 amino acids. J lost 3 bases, V lost 6 bases, and 4 bases had no gene match. The source of the sample is a study of T cells in Graves' hyperthyroidism and ophthalmopathy. Amplification of TCR beta CDR3 regions used RNA as the template. The HTBI primer set served for first-round RT-PCR of the TCR CDR3. TCRdb reanalysed the multiplex PCR reads using MiXCR and keeps one entry per CDR3 protein. The sample yields about 26,000 distinct CDR3 sequences, around 40% seen once. Stability of Graves' hyperthyroidism was defined as absent ophthalmopathy progression within 18 months. Each 10 ml fresh peripheral blood draw supplied the PBMCs. Study-wide results and caveats: Peripheral blood also featured most of the thyroid clonotypes expanded above 0.001.

The genes are TRBV14 and TRBJ2-5; 7 bases align to TRBD1. Material: blood. The TCR sequence derives from a woman in her thirties with Graves' hyperthyroidism. CDR3 nucleotides: TGTGCCAGCAGACCGACAGGGAAAGAGACCCAGTACTTC. Encoded protein: CASRPTGKETQYF. Full variable domain (outside the CDR3, taken from reference TRBV14 and TRBJ2-5): EAGVTQFPSHSVIEKGQTVTLRCDPISGHDNLYWYRRVMGKEIKFLLHFVKESKQDESGMPNNRFLAERTGGTYSTLKVQPAELEDSGVYFCASRPTGKETQYFGPGTRLLVL.